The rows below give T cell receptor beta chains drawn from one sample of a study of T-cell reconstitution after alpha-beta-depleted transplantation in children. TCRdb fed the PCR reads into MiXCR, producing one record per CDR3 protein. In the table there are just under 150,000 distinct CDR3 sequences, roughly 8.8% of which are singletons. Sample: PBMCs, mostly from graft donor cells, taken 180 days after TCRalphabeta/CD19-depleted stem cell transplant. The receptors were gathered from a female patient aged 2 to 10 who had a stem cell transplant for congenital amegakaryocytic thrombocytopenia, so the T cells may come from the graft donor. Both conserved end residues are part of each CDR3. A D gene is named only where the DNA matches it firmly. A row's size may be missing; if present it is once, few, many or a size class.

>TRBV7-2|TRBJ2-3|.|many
TGTGCCAGCAGCTTAGCCCATAGCACAGATACGCAGTATTTT
CASSLAHSTDTQYF
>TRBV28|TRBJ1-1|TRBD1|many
TGTGCCAGCAGTCCCCCGGGTTCGGACAGGGATGCTTTCTTT
CASSPPGSDRDAFF
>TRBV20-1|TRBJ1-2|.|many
TGCAGTGCTAGAGAAATAGATGGCTACACCTTC
CSAREIDGYTF
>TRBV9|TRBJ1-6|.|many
TGTGCCAGCAGCGCAAAAGGACTGGAATATAATTCACCCCTCCACTTT
CASSAKGLEYNSPLHF
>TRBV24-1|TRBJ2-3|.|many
TGTGCCAGGGGCCAGTTGAACGGCCCCACAGATACGCAGTATTTT
CARGQLNGPTDTQYF
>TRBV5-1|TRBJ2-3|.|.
TGCGCCAGCAGCCCGACCGGGACCTTCACAGATACGCAGTATTTT
CASSPTGTFTDTQYF
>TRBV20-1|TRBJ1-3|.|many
TGCAGTGCCGCTGACAGACGCTCTGGAAACACCATATATTTT
CSAADRRSGNTIYF
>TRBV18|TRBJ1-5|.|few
TGTGCCAGCTCCCGACAGACTGTAAATCAGCCCCAGCATTTT
CASSRQTVNQPQHF
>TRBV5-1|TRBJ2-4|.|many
TGCGCCAGCAGCTTGACGGCCGCCAAAAACATTCAGTACTTC
CASSLTAAKNIQYF
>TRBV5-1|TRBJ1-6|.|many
TGCGCCAGCAGCCTAGCCGGACGGGATAATTCACCCCTCCACTTT
CASSLAGRDNSPLHF
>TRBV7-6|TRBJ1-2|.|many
TGTGCCAGCAGCCCGATAGATGGGCCCTTTAACTATGGCTACACCTTC
CASSPIDGPFNYGYTF
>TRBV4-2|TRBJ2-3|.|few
TGTGCCAGCAGCCAAGACAAAGAAGGGGGGCGGGAAACGCAGTATTTT
CASSQDKEGGRETQYF
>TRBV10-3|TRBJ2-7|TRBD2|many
TGTGCCGCAAGGACTAGCGGGGGCCCGTCCTACGAGCAGTACTTC
CAARTSGGPSYEQYF